This T cell receptor (beta chain) was recovered during a study of T cells in Graves' hyperthyroidism and ophthalmopathy. V lost 4 bases and J lost 6; bases outside the gene matches: 4. The length of the CDR3 is 14 residues. Germline values: CDR1 MNHEY, CDR2 SVGEGT. Calling Graves' hyperthyroidism stable meant ophthalmopathy did not progress within 18 months. For the diagnoses, clinical symptoms, serum thyroxine and TRAb, thyroid ultrasound and orbital computed tomography were used. What was amplified from RNA transcripts were TCR beta CDR3 regions. Initially, a first-round RT-PCR of the TCR CDR3 employed the HTBI primer set. From the multiplex PCR reads, TCRdb called clonotypes with MiXCR, one entry per CDR3 protein. In the table there are 400,000 to 600,000 distinct CDR3 sequences, less than 25% of which are singletons.

Sequencing was performed on blood. The chain is built from TRBV6-2 or TRBV6-3 and TRBJ2-2, with 8 bases lining up with TRBD1. This sequence was found in a man between 18 and 35 years old with Graves' hyperthyroidism. The CDR3 DNA reads as TGTGCCAGCAGTTTCGGACAGGGTGCCGGGGAGCTGTTTTTT. This gives the protein CASSFGQGAGELFF.